This TCR beta chain was captured in a study of T cell repertoires in cytomegalovirus infection. TCRdb recomputed calls from the reads with MiXCR, one row per CDR3 protein. The sample has a few hundred thousand distinct CDR3 sequences, 40% seen once. Germline V gene lookup returns CDR1 KGHSH and CDR2 LQKENI. The trim removed 2 bases at V and 2 bases at J, leaving 4 bases unmatched. The CDR3 extends over 17 amino acids. Whole-study findings and limits: CMV-specific TCR beta clonotypes restricted by HLA-C were the ones dominating the ex vivo response.

A remark on this clonotype: Its antigen is not known.

Here the sequenced sample was cultured PBMCs, taken from culture after CMV antigen stimulation. The chain recombines TRBV18 with TRBJ2-1; 12 bases map to TRBD2. This sequence originates from a human donor in good health (CMV status not recorded). Some clones in this sample may be carry-over from other donors' samples. CDR3 bases: TGTGCCAGCTCACCAAGCGCTAGCGGGGGGGCCTACAATGAGCAGTTCTTC. It is translated as CASSPSASGGAYNEQFF.